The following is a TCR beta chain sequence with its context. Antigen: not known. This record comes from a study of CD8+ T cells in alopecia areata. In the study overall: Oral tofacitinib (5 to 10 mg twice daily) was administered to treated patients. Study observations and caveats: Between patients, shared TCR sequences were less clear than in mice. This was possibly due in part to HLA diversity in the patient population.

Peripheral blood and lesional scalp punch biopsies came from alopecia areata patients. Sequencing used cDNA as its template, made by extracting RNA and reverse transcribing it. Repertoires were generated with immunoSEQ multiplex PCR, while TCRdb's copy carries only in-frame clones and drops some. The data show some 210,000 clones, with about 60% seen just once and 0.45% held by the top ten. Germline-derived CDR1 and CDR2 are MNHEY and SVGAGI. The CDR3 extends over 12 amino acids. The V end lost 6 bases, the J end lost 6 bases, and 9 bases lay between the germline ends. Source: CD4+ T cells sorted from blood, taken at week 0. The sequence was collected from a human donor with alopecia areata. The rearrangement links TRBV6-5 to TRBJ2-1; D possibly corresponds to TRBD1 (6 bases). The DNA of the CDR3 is TGTGCCAGCAGATCGACAGGCAATGAGCAGTTCTTC. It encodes CASRSTGNEQFF.